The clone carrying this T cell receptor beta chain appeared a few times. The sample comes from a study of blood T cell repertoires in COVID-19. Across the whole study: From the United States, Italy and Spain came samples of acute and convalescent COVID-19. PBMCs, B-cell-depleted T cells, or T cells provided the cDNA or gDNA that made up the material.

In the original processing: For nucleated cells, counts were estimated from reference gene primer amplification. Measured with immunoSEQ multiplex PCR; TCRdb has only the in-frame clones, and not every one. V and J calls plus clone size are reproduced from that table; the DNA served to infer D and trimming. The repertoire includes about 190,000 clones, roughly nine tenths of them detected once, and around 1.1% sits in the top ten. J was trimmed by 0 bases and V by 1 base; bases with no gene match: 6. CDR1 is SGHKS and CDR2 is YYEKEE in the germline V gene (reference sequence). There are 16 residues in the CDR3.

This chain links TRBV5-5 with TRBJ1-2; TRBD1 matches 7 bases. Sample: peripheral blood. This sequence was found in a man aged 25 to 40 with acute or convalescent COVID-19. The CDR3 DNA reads TGTGCCAGCAGCTTGACAGGGACAGCACCTAACTATGGCTACACCTTC. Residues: CASSLTGTAPNYGYTF.